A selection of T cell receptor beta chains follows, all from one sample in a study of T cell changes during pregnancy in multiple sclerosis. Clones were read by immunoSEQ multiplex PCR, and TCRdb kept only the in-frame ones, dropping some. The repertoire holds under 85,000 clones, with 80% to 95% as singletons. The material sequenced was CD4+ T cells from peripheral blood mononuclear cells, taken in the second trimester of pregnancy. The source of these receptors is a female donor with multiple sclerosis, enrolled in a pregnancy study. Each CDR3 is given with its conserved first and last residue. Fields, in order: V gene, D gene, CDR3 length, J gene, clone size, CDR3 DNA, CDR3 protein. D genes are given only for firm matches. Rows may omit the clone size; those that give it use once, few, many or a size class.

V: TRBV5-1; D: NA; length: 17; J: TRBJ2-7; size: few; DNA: TGCGCCAGCAGCGAAAGGGGGCCGGCGGGGATAACCTACGAGCAGTACTTC; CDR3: CASSERGPAGITYEQYF
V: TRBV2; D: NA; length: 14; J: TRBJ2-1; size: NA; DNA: TGTGCCAGCAGTGTCAACAGGGCCGGTGGTGAGCAGTTCTTC; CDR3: CASSVNRAGGEQFF
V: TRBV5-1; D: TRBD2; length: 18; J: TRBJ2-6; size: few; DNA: TGCGCCAGCAGCTTGGGAGGACTAGCGGGGGTTGGGGCCAACGTCCTGACTTTC; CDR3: CASSLGGLAGVGANVLTF
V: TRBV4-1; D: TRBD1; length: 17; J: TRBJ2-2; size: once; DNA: TGCGCCAGCAGCCACGCCATGGACAGGTCAGGCACCGGGGAGCTGTTTTTT; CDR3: CASSHAMDRSGTGELFF
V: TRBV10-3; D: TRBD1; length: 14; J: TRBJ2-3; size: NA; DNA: TGTGCCATCAGTGAGGGGGGACAGGGGGTTACGCAGTATTTT; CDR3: CAISEGGQGVTQYF
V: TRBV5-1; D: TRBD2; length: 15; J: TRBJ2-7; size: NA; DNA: TGCGCCAGCAGCTTGGGGACTAGCGGGGGCTACGAGCAGTACTTC; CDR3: CASSLGTSGGYEQYF
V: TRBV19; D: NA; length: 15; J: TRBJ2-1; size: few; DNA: TGTGCCAGTAGTCCCAGGAGCGGAGGGTACAATGAGCAGTTCTTC; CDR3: CASSPRSGGYNEQFF
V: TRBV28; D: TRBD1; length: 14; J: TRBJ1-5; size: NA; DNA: TGTGCCAGCAGCTATGGGACAGGGAATCAGCCCCAGCATTTT; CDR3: CASSYGTGNQPQHF
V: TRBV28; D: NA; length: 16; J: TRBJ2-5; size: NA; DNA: TGTGCCAGCAGTTTAAGTGGCCAGGGTCACCAAGAGACCCAGTACTTC; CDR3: CASSLSGQGHQETQYF
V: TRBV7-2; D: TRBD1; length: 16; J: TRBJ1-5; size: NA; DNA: TGTGCCAGCAGCGGGGGGGCCGGGACAGGAGATCAGCCCCAGCATTTT; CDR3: CASSGGAGTGDQPQHF
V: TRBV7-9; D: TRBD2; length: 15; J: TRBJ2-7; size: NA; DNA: TGTGCCAGCAGCTTAGGACTAGCGGGAGACGACGAGCAGTACTTC; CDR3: CASSLGLAGDDEQYF
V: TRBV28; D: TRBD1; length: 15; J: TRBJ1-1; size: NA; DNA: TGTGCCAGCATAGGCAGGGGGCGGTTAGACACTGAAGCTTTCTTT; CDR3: CASIGRGRLDTEAFF
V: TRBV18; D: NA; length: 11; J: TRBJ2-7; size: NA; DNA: TGTGCCAGCTCATCCACAGGTGAGCAGTACTTC; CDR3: CASSSTGEQYF
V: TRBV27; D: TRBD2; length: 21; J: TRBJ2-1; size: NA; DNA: TGTGCCAGCAGTTTCGCGGAAACCGGGACTATAGATAGCGGAATTTACAATGAGCAGTTCTTC; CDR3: CASSFAETGTIDSGIYNEQFF
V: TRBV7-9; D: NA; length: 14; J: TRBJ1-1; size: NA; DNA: TGTGCCAGCAGCTACCGGGGGTTTGAGGGTGAAGCTTTCTTT; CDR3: CASSYRGFEGEAFF
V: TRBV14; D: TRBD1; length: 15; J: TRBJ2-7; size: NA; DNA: TGTGCCAGCAGCCTTGGGCAGGGGGCGATCTACGAGCAGTACTTC; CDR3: CASSLGQGAIYEQYF
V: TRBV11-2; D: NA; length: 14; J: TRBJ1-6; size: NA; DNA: TGTGCCAGCAGCTCACAAACAGGGAATTCACCCCTCCACTTT; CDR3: CASSSQTGNSPLHF
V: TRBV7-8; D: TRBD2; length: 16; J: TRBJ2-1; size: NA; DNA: TGTGCCAGCAGCTTAGACTGGGGACTAGCGGGGGGGAAGCAGTTCTTC; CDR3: CASSLDWGLAGGKQFF
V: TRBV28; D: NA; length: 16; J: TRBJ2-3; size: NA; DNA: TGTGCCAGCAGCTCCCCTTGGCGGCCCAGCACAGATACGCAGTATTTT; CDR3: CASSSPWRPSTDTQYF
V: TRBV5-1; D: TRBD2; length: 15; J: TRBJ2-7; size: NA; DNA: TGCGCCAGCAGCTTGGAGGCGGGAGGCAGTTACGAGCAGTACTTC; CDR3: CASSLEAGGSYEQYF
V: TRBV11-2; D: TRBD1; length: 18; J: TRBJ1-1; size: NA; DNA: TGTGCCAGCAGCTTAGGGAAGGGGACAGGGAGGATGAACACTGAAGCTTTCTTT; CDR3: CASSLGKGTGRMNTEAFF
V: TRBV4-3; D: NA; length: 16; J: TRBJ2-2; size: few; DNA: TGCGCCAGCAGCCAAAGACCCGAACAGAGCACCGGGGAGCTGTTTTTT; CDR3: CASSQRPEQSTGELFF
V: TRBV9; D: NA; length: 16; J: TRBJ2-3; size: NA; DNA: TGTGCCAGCAGCGTAAGTCCGGGACACAGCACAGATACGCAGTATTTT; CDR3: CASSVSPGHSTDTQYF
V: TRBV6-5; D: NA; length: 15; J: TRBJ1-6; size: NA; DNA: TGTGCCAGCAGTACAGGGAGATCGCCGAATTCACCCCTCCACTTT; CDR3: CASSTGRSPNSPLHF
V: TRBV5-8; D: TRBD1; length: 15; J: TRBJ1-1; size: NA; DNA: TGTGCCAGCAGTTGGGGCGACAGGGTGAACACTGAAGCTTTCTTT; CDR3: CASSWGDRVNTEAFF
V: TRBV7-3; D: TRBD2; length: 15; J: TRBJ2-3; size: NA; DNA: TGTGCCAGCAGCAGGACTAGCGGATACACAGATACGCAGTATTTT; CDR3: CASSRTSGYTDTQYF